A selection of T cell receptor beta chains follows, all from one sample in a study of blood T cell repertoires in COVID-19. TCRdb's copy holds only in-frame clones and misses some; the assay was immunoSEQ multiplex PCR. This table holds about 41,000 clones, roughly nine tenths found once. The sample consisted of peripheral blood. The receptors come from a man in his sixties with acute or convalescent COVID-19. The CDR3 runs from the conserved cysteine through the conserved F or W. D genes are given only for firm matches. Rows may omit the clone size; those that give it use once, few, many or a size class.

v_gene	j_gene	abundance	len	d_gene	CDR3nt	CDR3aa
TRBV5-1	TRBJ1-1	NA	14	NA	TGCGCCAGCAGCCCCCAGGGTAGGGACACTGAAGCTTTCTTT	CASSPQGRDTEAFF
TRBV29-1	TRBJ2-2	NA	13	TRBD1	TGCAGCGCGGGACAGGGTCGGTCCGGGGAGCTGTTTTTT	CSAGQGRSGELFF
TRBV9	TRBJ1-2	NA	18	NA	TGTGCCAGCAGCGTAGAGGTCTCCCTCCAGGGGACCGGTTGGGGCTACACCTTC	CASSVEVSLQGTGWGYTF
TRBV7-2	TRBJ2-5	NA	16	NA	TGTGCCAGCAGCTTAGTTATGGGACACGGGGTGGAGACCCAGTACTTC	CASSLVMGHGVETQYF
TRBV6-6	TRBJ1-5	NA	16	NA	TGTGCCAGCAGTTACTCGTCTATAATGTTAGATCAGCCCCAGCATTTT	CASSYSSIMLDQPQHF
TRBV6-2/TRBV6-3	TRBJ2-1	NA	16	NA	TGTGCCAGCAGTTATACGGGGACTCCCTCCTACAATGAGCAGTTCTTC	CASSYTGTPSYNEQFF
TRBV19	TRBJ1-2	few	15	TRBD1	TGTGCCAGTAGTGCCTTTGGACAGGGGCCAGTGGGCTACACCTTC	CASSAFGQGPVGYTF
TRBV2	TRBJ2-1	NA	15	TRBD1	TGTGCCAGCAGTTCCGGGACAGGGGTATACAATGAGCAGTTCTTC	CASSSGTGVYNEQFF
TRBV15	TRBJ1-5	NA	13	TRBD1	TGTGCCACGCGAAACAGGGGAAATCAGCCCCAGCATTTT	CATRNRGNQPQHF
TRBV2	TRBJ1-5	NA	14	NA	TGTGCCAGCTGCAGGGCGCCGAGCAATCAGCCCCAGCATTTT	CASCRAPSNQPQHF
TRBV6-5	TRBJ1-3	few	15	NA	TGTGCCAGCAGTCCCGACGGGATCTCTGGAAACACCATATATTTT	CASSPDGISGNTIYF
TRBV3-1/TRBV3-2	TRBJ1-1	NA	15	TRBD1	TGTGCCAGCAGCCAAGATGAAACAGGGGACACTGAAGCTTTCTTT	CASSQDETGDTEAFF
TRBV5-4	TRBJ1-1	NA	14	NA	TGTGCCAGCAGCTTGGACAGGTTGAACACTGAAGCTTTCTTT	CASSLDRLNTEAFF
TRBV5-5	TRBJ1-5	NA	14	TRBD1	TGTGCCAGCAGCTTGGCAGGGGGCTCTCAGCCCCAGCATTTT	CASSLAGGSQPQHF
TRBV7-2	TRBJ2-1	NA	15	TRBD2	TGTGCCAGCAGCTTTTTTAGCGGGGGGGTATATGAGCAGTTCTTC	CASSFFSGGVYEQFF
TRBV15	TRBJ1-1	NA	14	TRBD1	TGTGCCACCAGCAGAGTTACAGGGGTCACTGAAGCTTTCTTT	CATSRVTGVTEAFF
TRBV5-8	TRBJ1-5	once	15	NA	TGTGCCAGCAGCCTCGGGGATTATAGCAATCAGCCCCAGCATTTT	CASSLGDYSNQPQHF
TRBV4-2	TRBJ2-1	NA	16	TRBD2	TGTGCCAGCAGCCAAGGGATGGCGGGGGGGCAGAATGAGCAGTTCTTC	CASSQGMAGGQNEQFF
TRBV4-3	TRBJ2-2	NA	18	TRBD2	TGCGCCAGCAGCCAAGACATAGCGGGGGGAAGGAGCACCGGGGAGCTGTTTTTT	CASSQDIAGGRSTGELFF
TRBV5-6	TRBJ2-7	NA	15	TRBD1	TGTGCCAGCAGCTTGAAAGGACAGGGCTCCTACGAGCAGTACTTC	CASSLKGQGSYEQYF
TRBV12-3/TRBV12-4	TRBJ2-7	NA	12	TRBD1	TGTGCCAGCACTGGGACAGGATTGATGGAGTACTTC	CASTGTGLMEYF
TRBV7-2	TRBJ2-1	NA	15	NA	TGTGCCAGCAGCTTGGTCAGAACCAACTACAATGAGCAGTTCTTC	CASSLVRTNYNEQFF
TRBV4-3	TRBJ1-2	NA	16	NA	TGCGCCAGCAGCCAAGGAACCAATACAGGGAACTATGGCTACACCTTC	CASSQGTNTGNYGYTF
TRBV13	TRBJ1-2	NA	14	NA	TGTGCCAGCAGCTTAAGGCAGGGTAGCTATGGCTACACCTTC	CASSLRQGSYGYTF
TRBV5-1	TRBJ2-7	NA	13	NA	TGCGCCAGCAGCTTGGGGGCAGGCTACGAGCAGTACTTC	CASSLGAGYEQYF
TRBV7-2	TRBJ1-2	NA	16	NA	TGTGCCAGCAGCTTAAGGCCCCTCAGCAGGGCCTTTGGCTACACCTTC	CASSLRPLSRAFGYTF